These 27 T cell receptor beta chains were sequenced from one sample in a study of response to subunit inactivated influenza vaccine. TCRdb passed the RT-PCR reads through MiXCR, listing each CDR3 protein once. The sample has about 180,000 distinct CDR3 sequences, 9.2% seen once; the top ten hold approximately 10%. The source was non-naive T cells sorted from PBMCs, collected on the day of vaccination. The receptors originated from a man aged 45-65 years who received an inactivated influenza vaccine.

In its sample, this clonotype was seen a few times. The CDR3 reads CASSKRDRESYGYTF. In DNA form, the CDR3 reads TGTGCCAGCAGTAAGAGGGACAGGGAGAGCTATGGCTACACCTTC. The J gene is TRBJ1-2, the V gene TRBV28; 9 nucleotides match TRBD1. J was trimmed by 4 bases and V by 5 bases; bases with no gene match: 8. The CDR3 is made up of 15 amino acids. Per the germline V gene, CDR1 is MDHEN and CDR2 is SYDVKM.

This clonotype was picked up many times. The chain joins TRBV4-2 to TRBJ2-5; TRBD2 matches at 12 bases. CDR3 size: 16 residues. Germline loops: CDR1 LGHNA, CDR2 YNFKEQ. V dropped 1 base and J dropped 5; count of bases not matched to a gene: 5. The CDR3 DNA reads TGTGCCAGCAGCCAAGGACTAGCGGGAGAGGTGGAGACCCAGTACTTC. Translation: CASSQGLAGEVETQYF.

The chain uses TRBV20-1 and TRBJ1-2; 7 positions agree with TRBD1. CDR1 and CDR2 from the germline V gene are DFQATT and SNEGSKA (reference sequence). V shed 6 bases, J shed 4 bases, and the junction held 5 bases outside the gene matches. This CDR3 has 12 residues. The CDR3 DNA follows: TGCAGTGCCGCGACAGGGAGCTATGGCTACACCTTC. It specifies CSAATGSYGYTF.

This clonotype was seen more than once but under ten times. The chain employs TRBV5-1 and TRBJ1-2; possible D gene TRBD1, 5 bases. In germline, CDR1 is SGHRS, CDR2 YFSETQ. V was trimmed by 4 bases and J by 7 bases, leaving 11 bases between them. CDR3 length: 12 amino acids. CDR3 nucleotides: TGCGCCAGCAGCCCAGGAGGGGCTGGCTACACCTTC. This codes for CASSPGGAGYTF.

Many counts were recorded for this clonotype. This sequence joins TRBV5-1 and TRBJ2-5, with D hard to call. Germline-derived CDR1 and CDR2 are SGHRS and YFSETQ. The CDR3 sequence is 15 residues long. V was shortened by 0 bases and J by 1 base, with 10 bases between the two germline ends. The CDR3: CASSLAEGIQETQYF. In DNA form, the CDR3 reads TGCGCCAGCAGCTTGGCCGAAGGGATCCAAGAGACCCAGTACTTC.

V usage is TRBV20-1 and J usage is TRBJ1-1; D call uncertain. Germline V gene data show CDR1 as DFQATT and CDR2 as SNEGSKA (reference sequence). There are 14 residues in the CDR3. With 1 base removed from V and 0 bases from J, the gap between germline ends came to 9 bases. The CDR3 coding sequence is TGCAGTGCTAGAGGGCGGATTCTGAACACTGAAGCTTTCTTT. Translated: CSARGRILNTEAFF.

This chain uses TRBV28 with TRBJ2-1; tentative D call: TRBD2 (6 bases). V shed 4 bases and J shed 10 bases, with 20 bases lying between them. CDR1 is MDHEN and CDR2 is SYDVKM in the germline V gene. This CDR3 spans 15 amino acids. The CDR3 region has the DNA TGTGCCAGCAGTTCCCCCCCTGGAGGGGACGGGGAGCAGTTCTTC. Translated: CASSSPPGGDGEQFF.

At least ten counts were recorded for this clonotype. V usage is TRBV3-1 and J usage is TRBJ1-2; a possible D gene is TRBD1 (5 bases). Per germline, CDR1 LGHDT and CDR2 YNNKEL (reference sequence). There are 17 residues in the CDR3. V shed 2 bases and J shed 3 bases, with 19 bases lying between them. The CDR3 nucleotides are TGTGCCAGCAGCCAATTTGGGGACGGGGGTATAGACTATGGCTACACCTTC. Its protein product is CASSQFGDGGIDYGYTF.

The chain recombines TRBV10-3 with TRBJ1-2; D is unresolved. The germline V gene encodes CDR1 ENHRY and CDR2 SYGVKD. This CDR3 is built from 17 residues. Deletions cut 3 bases from V and 4 bases from J, with 21 bases between. Here the CDR3 DNA reads TGTGCCATCAGTGATAAGACTAAGATAGAGACTCCCTATGGCTACACCTTC. Translation gives CAISDKTKIETPYGYTF.

This clonotype was observed many times. The chain employs TRBV18 and TRBJ2-1, with D perhaps TRBD1 or TRBD2 (5 bases each). CDR1 and CDR2 from the germline V gene are KGHSH and LQKENI. The V gene lost 2 bases and the J gene lost 6 bases, with 8 bases spanning the gap. CDR3 length: 13 residues. In nucleotides, the CDR3 is TGTGCCAGCTCACCAATGAGGGGCAATGAGCAGTTCTTC. Translating it yields CASSPMRGNEQFF.

The sample holds many counts of this clonotype. The V call is TRBV3-1, the J call TRBJ1-5; 8 bases are a match to TRBD1. The CDR3 runs to 17 residues. Trimming cost V 1 base and J 6 bases; bases outside gene matches: 11. Germline V lookup: CDR1 LGHDT, CDR2 YNNKEL (reference sequence). CDR3 in DNA: TGTGCCAGCAGCCAAGTTCCTTTTGGCACAGGGGGTCAGCCCCAGCATTTT. Amino acid sequence: CASSQVPFGTGGQPQHF.

This clonotype was counted between two and nine times. The chain recombines TRBV7-8 with TRBJ2-3; D is undetermined. Trimming took off 1 base at V and 2 bases at J, with 16 bases between the two ends. Germline-derived CDR1 and CDR2 are SGHVS and FQNEAQ. The CDR3 spans 17 residues. CDR3 sequence (DNA): TGTGCCAGCAGCTTAGTAGGCAGAAAGCTCCCCACAGATACGCAGTATTTT. Amino acids: CASSLVGRKLPTDTQYF.

In its sample, this clonotype was seen many times. The genes are TRBV4-3 and TRBJ1-2; tentatively, D is TRBD1 (5 bases). Trimming took off 0 bases at V and 6 bases at J, with 11 bases between the two ends. This CDR3 contains 14 residues. CDR1 is LGHNA and CDR2 is YSLEER in the germline V gene. CDR3 region: CASSQDHRSNGYTF. CDR3 nucleotide sequence: TGCGCCAGCAGCCAAGATCACAGGTCTAATGGCTACACCTTC.

This clonotype has just a few counts. This chain connects TRBV6-6 to TRBJ2-1; possibly TRBD1 for D (5 bases). CDR1 and CDR2 from the germline V gene are MNHNY and SVGAGI (reference sequence). V was pared by 10 bases and J by 10 bases, with 17 bases between. This CDR3 region has 12 residues. The CDR3 is CATVGAGKEQFF. DNA for the CDR3: TGTGCCACCGTAGGGGCAGGCAAGGAGCAGTTCTTC.

CDR3 in amino acids: CAWNVGQGDSPLHF. Here the CDR3 DNA reads TGTGCCTGGAATGTGGGACAGGGGGACTCACCCCTCCACTTT. V usage is TRBV30 and J usage is TRBJ1-6; 11 nucleotides line up with TRBD1. The CDR3 covers 14 residues. V shed 4 bases, J shed 10 bases, and the junction held 6 bases outside the gene matches. Per the germline V gene, CDR1 is GTSNPN and CDR2 is SVGIG (reference sequence).

This rearrangement joins TRBV28 to TRBJ1-5, with D perhaps matching TRBD1 (6 bases). Trimming stripped 11 bases from V and 6 bases from J, with 17 bases between. Germline V gene data show CDR1 as MDHEN and CDR2 as SYDVKM. This CDR3 comprises 13 residues. The CDR3 coding sequence is TGTGCCGGAAACCGGGGGGCAGGTCAGCCCCAGCATTTT. It specifies CAGNRGAGQPQHF.

This clonotype was counted only a few times. The genes are TRBV29-1 and TRBJ1-1; TRBD1 matches 10 bases. Unmatched junction bases numbered 3, after V lost 7 bases and J lost 1 base. The CDR3 length is 13 residues. Germline CDR1 is SQVTM and CDR2 is ANQGSEA. CDR3 bases: TGCAGCGCTTGGACAGGGGGGAACACTGAAGCTTTCTTT. Translating it yields CSAWTGGNTEAFF.

At least ten counts were recorded for this clonotype. J is TRBJ1-1 and V is TRBV12-3 or TRBV12-4, with a tentative D call TRBD1 (5 bases). The germline V and J ends were trimmed by 5 bases and 2 bases, with 15 bases remaining between them. The CDR3 loop spans 15 amino acids. The CDR3 sequence is CASSTYRDRNTEAFF. As DNA, the CDR3 is TGTGCCAGCAGTACGTACCGGGACCGCAACACTGAAGCTTTCTTT.

Ten or more counts support this clonotype. V is TRBV10-3 and J is TRBJ1-5; D remains ambiguous. CDR3 length equals 13 residues. Trimming took 4 bases from V and 6 from J, leaving 10 bases between them. Per the germline V gene, CDR1 is ENHRY and CDR2 is SYGVKD. CDR3 bases: TGTGCCATCAGTGGGGGTGGCGGTCAGCCCCAGCATTTT. Amino acids: CAISGGGGQPQHF.

The chain combines TRBV28 with TRBJ1-4, with D perhaps matching TRBD1 (5 bases). Germline V lookup: CDR1 MDHEN, CDR2 SYDVKM. CDR3 size: 12 residues. V lost 8 bases and J lost 7, with 11 bases in between. CDR3 bases: TGTGCCAGCTCAGGGTTGCTTGAAAAACTGTTTTTT. Translated, it gives CASSGLLEKLFF.

In this sample, this clonotype turned up many times. The chain uses TRBV28 and TRBJ2-1; D may be TRBD1 (6 bases). V lost 5 bases, J lost 10 bases, and 18 bases lay in between. From germline, CDR1 is MDHEN and CDR2 SYDVKM. This CDR3 has 14 amino acids. CDR3 protein: CASSPDLTGTEQFF. In nucleotides, the CDR3 is TGTGCCAGCAGTCCCGACCTAACAGGGACCGAGCAGTTCTTC. The full variable domain, its missing parts supplied by reference TRBV28 and TRBJ2-1, is DVKVTQSSRYLVKRTGEKVFLECVQDMDHENMFWYRQDPGLGLRLIYFSYDVKMKEKGDIPEGYSVSREKKERFSLILESASTNQTSMYLCASSPDLTGTEQFFGPGTRLTVL.

V gene TRBV20-1 combines with J gene TRBJ2-7; D call uncertain. Germline V gene sequence: CDR1 DFQATT, CDR2 SNEGSKA (reference sequence). Trimming left V 1 base short and J 5 bases short, with 15 bases between. The CDR3 has 14 residues. This CDR3 is CSARGGSWGNEQYF. Written as DNA, the CDR3 is TGCAGTGCTAGAGGTGGATCATGGGGTAACGAGCAGTACTTC.

This clonotype was counted only a few times. The chain joins TRBV11-2 to TRBJ2-1, with TRBD2 identical over 13 bases. Germline V gives CDR1 SGHAT, CDR2 FQNNGV. V trimming: 3 bases; J trimming: 3 bases; junction bases outside the gene matches: 11. This CDR3 is built from 19 residues. The chain's CDR3 is CASSFRSRLAGGGYNEQFF. The CDR3 nucleotides are TGTGCCAGCAGCTTCCGAAGCCGACTAGCGGGGGGCGGCTACAATGAGCAGTTCTTC.

This clonotype was picked up many times. This chain links TRBV9 with TRBJ2-1, with D perhaps assigned TRBD1 or TRBD2 (5 bases each). The CDR3 has 13 amino acids. Germline CDR1 reads SGDLS; CDR2 reads YYNGEE. The V gene lost 4 bases and the J gene lost 6 bases, with 11 bases spanning the gap. Here the CDR3 DNA reads TGTGCCAGCAGCCTGGGACCAAGCAATGAGCAGTTCTTC. This sequence encodes CASSLGPSNEQFF.

The chain recombines TRBV20-1 with TRBJ2-3; D not resolved. The CDR3 sequence is 13 residues long. V was pared by 0 bases and J by 7 bases, with 11 bases between. CDR1 and CDR2 (germline): DFQATT, SNEGSKA (reference sequence). The CDR3 DNA is TGCAGTGCTAGAGAGCTCCGGATGCATACGCAGTATTTT. Its protein is CSARELRMHTQYF.

In its sample, this clonotype was seen a few times. The rearrangement links TRBV9 to TRBJ1-6, with D uncertain. V lost 4 bases and J 7 bases, leaving 12 bases between the germline ends. CDR1 is SGDLS and CDR2 is YYNGEE in the germline V gene. The CDR3 has 14 amino acids. The CDR3 sequence: CASSPRIENSPLHF. CDR3 in DNA: TGTGCCAGCAGCCCCCGGATTGAAAATTCACCCCTCCACTTT.

The chain employs TRBV5-1 and TRBJ2-2; maybe TRBD1 (6 bases). CDR1 is SGHRS and CDR2 is YFSETQ in the germline V gene. The CDR3 extends over 15 amino acids. Trimming cost V 2 bases and J 3 bases, with 11 bases left between them. The CDR3 region is CASSFRQGYTGELFF. CDR3 nucleotide sequence: TGCGCCAGCAGCTTCAGGCAGGGGTACACCGGGGAGCTGTTTTTT.